Listed below are T cell receptor beta chains from one sample, sequenced in a study of vaccination effects on CD4 cells after COVID-19. No antigens are known for them. TCRdb's table, derived via immunoSEQ multiplex PCR, lists solely in-frame clones and lacks some. The table lists roughly 71,000 clones, approximately 81% of them singletons. Sequenced here: CD4+ T cells from PBMCs cultured with HCoV-229E spike peptides, sampled after COVID-19 vaccination. Source of these receptors: a human donor who received a COVID-19 vaccine. Both conserved end residues are part of each CDR3. The order of the fields is clone size, V gene, J gene, D gene, CDR3 DNA, CDR3 protein. D genes are given only for firm matches. Not all rows give a size; the values are once, few, many and, for expanded clones, a class.

-	TRBV5-1	TRBJ2-5	-	TGCGCCAGCAGCTTGTCCCAAGAGACCCAGTACTTC	CASSLSQETQYF
-	TRBV30	TRBJ1-1	-	TGTGCCTGGAGGGATTACGGGGGGGAAGCTTTCTTT	CAWRDYGGEAFF
-	TRBV18	TRBJ1-2	TRBD1	TGTGCCAGCTCACCTAACCCGGGACAGGGCCGAAACTATGGCTACACCTTC	CASSPNPGQGRNYGYTF
few	TRBV10-1	TRBJ2-2	-	TGCGCCAGCAGTGAGTCGATAACGACTACCATCACCGGGGAGCTGTTTTTT	CASSESITTTITGELFF
-	TRBV27	TRBJ1-5	-	TGTGCCAGCAAGCAGGGACCGATTAGCAATCAGCCCCAGCATTTT	CASKQGPISNQPQHF
-	TRBV18	TRBJ1-3	-	TGTGCCAGCTCACCAATCGCAGCCGGCTCTGGAAACACCATATATTTT	CASSPIAAGSGNTIYF
-	TRBV11-2	TRBJ2-5	-	TGTGCCAGCAGCTATACCCGGGGCAGACAAGAGACCCAGTACTTC	CASSYTRGRQETQYF
-	TRBV24-1	TRBJ1-5	TRBD1	TGTGCCACCAGCGCTACAGGGGAGGGAAATCAGCCCCAGCATTTT	CATSATGEGNQPQHF
few	TRBV5-4	TRBJ2-1	-	TGTGCCAGCAGGAGTGACTCGAGCTCCTACAATGAGCAGTTCTTC	CASRSDSSSYNEQFF
-	TRBV6-5	TRBJ2-3	TRBD1	TGTGCCAGCAGGCTACGACAGGGGATAGATACGCAGTATTTT	CASRLRQGIDTQYF
once	TRBV6-2/TRBV6-3	TRBJ1-5	-	TGTGCCAGCAGTTACTTACAGTATAGCAATCAGCCCCAGCATTTT	CASSYLQYSNQPQHF
-	TRBV6-5	TRBJ2-1	-	TGTGCCAGCTCGTTGGGATTAGGGGAAGGTGAGCAGTTCTTC	CASSLGLGEGEQFF
-	TRBV23-1	TRBJ2-4	-	TGCGCCAGCAGTCTCCGCGGGGAACTAGCCAAAAACATTCAGTACTTC	CASSLRGELAKNIQYF
-	TRBV15	TRBJ2-3	TRBD2	TGTGCCACCAGCGCCCGACTAGCGGGCAACACAGATACGCAGTATTTT	CATSARLAGNTDTQYF
-	TRBV6-5	TRBJ2-1	-	TGTGCCAGCAGTTACGTTTCAGGTAGCTCCTACAATGAGCAGTTCTTC	CASSYVSGSSYNEQFF
once	TRBV12-3/TRBV12-4	TRBJ2-1	-	TGTGCCAGCAGTTCCCGGACAGAGCAGTTCTTC	CASSSRTEQFF
few	TRBV5-8	TRBJ2-4	TRBD2	TGTGCCAGCCCGGTTGGACTAGCGGTCTTTGTGGCCAAAAACATTCAGTACTTC	CASPVGLAVFVAKNIQYF
few	TRBV20-1	TRBJ2-1	-	TGCAGTGCTAGAGTTAGAGGGGGGTGGGTCTTC	CSARVRGGWVF
-	TRBV7-3	TRBJ2-1	-	TGTGCCAGCAGCTTATCCCTCCTTGTTTATGAGCAGTTCTTC	CASSLSLLVYEQFF
-	TRBV6-6	TRBJ2-3	-	TGTGCCAGCAATGGGGGGCGCCCAGATACGCAGTATTTT	CASNGGRPDTQYF
-	TRBV5-1	TRBJ2-2	-	TGCGCCAGCAGCTTGATGACAGGGAGGACCGGGGAGCTGTTTTTT	CASSLMTGRTGELFF
few	TRBV7-9	TRBJ1-3	TRBD1	TGTGCCAGCAGCTTGCAGGGGGCGGGTGGAAACACCATATATTTT	CASSLQGAGGNTIYF
-	TRBV28	TRBJ1-2	-	TGTGCCAGCAGTTCCCTGACGGATACGAGGGGCTACACCTTC	CASSSLTDTRGYTF
-	TRBV6-5	TRBJ1-2	TRBD1	TGTGCCAGCAGTATTGGACAGGGTGGCTATGGCTACACCTTC	CASSIGQGGYGYTF
-	TRBV12-5	TRBJ1-5	-	TGTGCTAGTGTTTTAGGGGAACAGCCCCAGCATTTT	CASVLGEQPQHF
-	TRBV30	TRBJ2-1	-	TGTGCCTGGAGTGTACTTGCTTTGGGAAACAATGAGCAGTTCTTC	CAWSVLALGNNEQFF
-	TRBV3-1/TRBV3-2	TRBJ1-2	-	TGTGCCAGCAGTCGAGGGAGGATCGATGGCTACACCTTC	CASSRGRIDGYTF
-	TRBV27	TRBJ1-5	-	TGTGCCAGCAGTCAACGGGGTGCTTATCAGCCCCAGCATTTT	CASSQRGAYQPQHF
-	TRBV6-2/TRBV6-3	TRBJ1-1	-	TGTGCCAGCACCCCGGAAGGGGTGAACACTGAAGCTTTCTTT	CASTPEGVNTEAFF
-	TRBV21-1	TRBJ1-6	-	TGTGCCAGCGGGACCGATCCTACGAGCTCCTATAATTCACCCCTCCACTTT	CASGTDPTSSYNSPLHF
-	TRBV6-4	TRBJ1-6	-	TGTGCCAGCAGTGTTGGAGTAGGTTCACCCCTCCACTTT	CASSVGVGSPLHF
once	TRBV29-1	TRBJ2-2	-	TGCAGCGTTGCGCGACTAGCGAACACCGGGGAGCTGTTTTTT	CSVARLANTGELFF
-	TRBV4-2	TRBJ2-2	TRBD1	TGTGCCAGCAGCCTTGAACCGGGACAGATAAACACCGGGGAGCTGTTTTTT	CASSLEPGQINTGELFF
-	TRBV14	TRBJ1-6	-	TGTGCCAGCAGCCAAGAGGGCAGGAATAATTCACCCCTCCACTTT	CASSQEGRNNSPLHF
few	TRBV7-9	TRBJ2-2	TRBD2	TGTGCCAGCAGACTAGCGGGGGACACCGGGGAGCTGTTTTTT	CASRLAGDTGELFF
-	TRBV6-5	TRBJ1-5	-	TGTGCCAGCAGTTTCCACAGGGACAATCAGCCCCAGCATTTT	CASSFHRDNQPQHF
-	TRBV6-2/TRBV6-3	TRBJ1-1	-	TGTGCCAGCAGTTACGTAACAGCTACTATGAACACTGAAGCTTTCTTT	CASSYVTATMNTEAFF
-	TRBV5-1	TRBJ1-3	TRBD1	TGCGCCAGCAGCGTACAGGGGGTTGGAAACACCATATATTTT	CASSVQGVGNTIYF
-	TRBV6-2/TRBV6-3	TRBJ1-2	-	TGTGCCAGCAGTACAGGGTTTGGTGGCTACACCTTC	CASSTGFGGYTF
-	TRBV18	TRBJ2-1	-	TGTGCCAGCTCACCCCCCCGCCGGACAAGCTCCTACAATGAGCAGTTCTTC	CASSPPRRTSSYNEQFF
-	TRBV18	TRBJ2-2	-	TGTGCCAGCTCGTCGACTAGGAATGGGGAGCTGTTTTTT	CASSSTRNGELFF
-	TRBV5-1	TRBJ1-2	-	TGCGCCAGCAGCTTAAACACAGGGACTGGCTATGGCTACACCTTC	CASSLNTGTGYGYTF
-	TRBV24-1	TRBJ1-5	TRBD1	TGTGCCACCAGTGACTCGACAGGGCGGCAGCCCCAGCATTTT	CATSDSTGRQPQHF
-	TRBV10-1	TRBJ2-1	TRBD1	TGCGCCAGCAGTGAGACCAAGGACAGGGGCTACAATGAGCAGTTCTTC	CASSETKDRGYNEQFF
-	TRBV19	TRBJ1-2	-	TGTGCCAGTAGCCCGACAGGAGGAGGGTTCGTTGGCTACACCTTC	CASSPTGGGFVGYTF
-	TRBV9	TRBJ2-3	TRBD1	TGTGCCAGCAGCGTGGATAGACAGGGAAGGGGCCTGAACACAGATACGCAGTATTTT	CASSVDRQGRGLNTDTQYF
-	TRBV7-3	TRBJ2-3	TRBD2	TGTGCCAGCAGCTCCAGCGGGGGGCGCGGAGATACGCAGTATTTT	CASSSSGGRGDTQYF
-	TRBV5-8	TRBJ2-1	-	TGTGCCAGCACCCTGTACGGGGGTTACAATGAGCAGTTCTTC	CASTLYGGYNEQFF
-	TRBV27	TRBJ2-2	TRBD2	TGTGCCAGCAGTTTAACCCTCCGGGTAGCGGGGGATGGGGAGCTGTTTTTT	CASSLTLRVAGDGELFF
-	TRBV7-2	TRBJ1-2	-	TGTGCCAGCAGCTTAGCGGCAGGGAAAGCTAACTATGGCTACACCTTC	CASSLAAGKANYGYTF
once	TRBV24-1	TRBJ2-5	-	TGTGCCACCAGTGATCCGTTATCCCAAGAGACCCAGTACTTC	CATSDPLSQETQYF
-	TRBV24-1	TRBJ1-4	-	TGTGCCACCAGTGATGGAACGGGTGGAAAACTGTTTTTT	CATSDGTGGKLFF